This T cell receptor (beta chain) emerged from a study of T cell responses to AZD1222 COVID-19 vaccine. Overall study results and limits: Dominant at 160-218 and 743-854, vaccine-associated CD4 TCRs also spanned spike. Clonal diversity may have been underestimated, and the donors were mostly white British, with more females than males. In the spike-specific TCR repertoire, nearly half reportedly target unmutated variant regions.

As concerns this clone: The antigen is not known.

The CDR3 consists of 16 residues. The V gene's germline CDR1 is LGHNA and CDR2 YSLEER. With 0 bases removed from V and 3 bases from J, the gap between germline ends came to 15 bases. Data came from immunoSEQ multiplex PCR; TCRdb stores just in-frame clones and leaves some out. Altogether about 110,000 clones are present, 75% to 90% being singletons, with the ten largest covering over 4%. The chain combines TRBV4-3 with TRBJ2-7, with D unresolved. The receptor comes from an adult in good health. Sequenced material: peripheral blood, taken on day 0 of AZD1222 vaccination. The CDR3 DNA reads TGCGCCAGCAGCCAAGATGGAGCAGACCCTCGCTACGAGCAGTACTTC. Amino acids: CASSQDGADPRYEQYF.